The subject of this entry is one T cell receptor beta chain. Its antigen remains unknown. TCRalpha and TCRbeta cDNA went through two nested PCRs of around 15 and 10 cycles. TCRdb re-called the 5' RACE reads and catalogs CDR3 proteins one per entry, DNA excluded. Reported are about 200,000 distinct CDR3 sequences; the ten largest clones contain approximately 7.7%. The CDR3 is 13 residues long. Germline V gene sequence: CDR1 SGHRS, CDR2 YFSETQ. These data originate in a study of monozygotic twins with inflammatory bowel disease. Study observations and caveats: Some repertoire variability may stem from patients' differing immunosuppressive treatments.

The rearrangement links TRBV5-1 to TRBJ1-4; with no DNA, the TCRdb D assignment of TRBD1 cannot be verified. The sequenced material came from blood. The source of this sequence is a human donor with ulcerative colitis or Crohn's disease, or a healthy co-twin of an affected twin (not recorded which). The CDR3 protein is CASSKQGDEKLFF. Filled out from reference TRBV5-1 and TRBJ1-4, the complete variable domain reads KAGVTQTPRYLIKTRGQQVTLSCSPISGHRSVSWYQQTPGQGLQFLFEYFSETQRNKGNFPGRFSGRQFSNSRSEMNVSTLELGDSALYLCASSKQGDEKLFFGSGTQLSVL.